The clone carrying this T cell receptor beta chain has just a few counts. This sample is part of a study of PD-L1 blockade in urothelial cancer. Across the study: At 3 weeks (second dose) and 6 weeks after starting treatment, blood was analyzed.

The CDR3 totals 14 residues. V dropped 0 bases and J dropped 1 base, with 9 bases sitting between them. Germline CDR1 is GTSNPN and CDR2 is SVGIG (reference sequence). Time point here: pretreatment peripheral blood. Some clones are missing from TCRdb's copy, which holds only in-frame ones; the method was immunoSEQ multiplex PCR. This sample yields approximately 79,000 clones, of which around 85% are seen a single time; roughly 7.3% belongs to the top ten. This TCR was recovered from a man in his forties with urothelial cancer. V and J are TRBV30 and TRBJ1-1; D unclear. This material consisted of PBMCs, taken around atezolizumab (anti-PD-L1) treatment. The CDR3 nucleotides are TGTGCCTGGAGTGTGTTCGGAGAGAACACTGAAGCTTTCTTT. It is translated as CAWSVFGENTEAFF.